Below, one T cell receptor (beta chain) is given with its context. Clones were read by immunoSEQ multiplex PCR, and TCRdb kept only the in-frame ones, dropping some. The sample records about 160,000 clones, around 86% being singletons. This sample was taken from a study of blood T cell repertoires in COVID-19. About the study: Sources were T cells, B-cell-depleted T cells, or PBMCs; the material itself was cDNA or gDNA.

This CDR3 has 19 residues. Losses at the gene ends were 4 bases for V and 5 bases for J; bases not matched to a gene: 17. Germline loops: CDR1 SGDLS, CDR2 YYNGEE. The sample comprised peripheral blood. The rearrangement links TRBV9 to TRBJ2-4; 11 positions match TRBD2. The receptor comes from a man in his 70s who had recovered from COVID-19. The CDR3 DNA reads as TGTGCCAGCAGCTCGCCCGGGACTAGCGGCACGACGGCTGAAAACATTCAGTACTTC. Amino acid sequence: CASSSPGTSGTTAENIQYF.